This T cell receptor (beta chain) comes out of a study of chronic HIV infection and antiretroviral therapy. This clonotype was seen a handful of times. With 6 bases removed from V and 2 bases from J, the gap between germline ends came to 10 bases. This CDR3 is built from 13 residues. CDR1 and CDR2 (germline): SQVTM, ANQGSEA. Each CDR3 protein gets one entry after TCRdb re-called the 5' RACE reads with MiXCR. The sample gives about 48,000 distinct CDR3 sequences, about 18% of which show up once; over 2.5% is in the top ten. This clonotype originated in an adult who had HIV and had not received antiretroviral therapy, or was an uninfected healthy control (not recorded which). Material for sequencing was peripheral blood. This chain links TRBV29-1 with TRBJ2-2, with D perhaps being TRBD1 or TRBD2 (5 bases each). CDR3 nucleotide sequence: TGCAGCGTCGGGACGGTCAACACCGGGGAGCTGTTTTTT. This encodes CSVGTVNTGELFF.